One sample yielded the 14 T cell receptor beta chains listed below, sequenced in a study of blood T cell repertoires in COVID-19. Clones were sequenced by immunoSEQ multiplex PCR, and TCRdb holds only the in-frame ones, with some missing. The sample includes about 69,000 clones, roughly 73% of them seen just once. Input material: peripheral blood. Every receptor here comes from a human donor in a cohort sampled during active COVID-19.

As DNA, the CDR3 is TGTGCCAGCAGCCCTAGGGGAGGTTGGGGAGGGAGTCGTGGCAATGAGCAGTTCTTC. Translating gives CASSPRGGWGGSRGNEQFF. The chain is built from TRBV11-3 and TRBJ2-1; 7 bases map to TRBD2. Germline lookup yields CDR1 SGHNT and CDR2 YENEEA. Trimming at V came to 5 bases and at J to 6 bases, leaving 22 bases not matched to a gene. The CDR3 length is 19 residues. Looking up the rest from reference TRBV11-3 and TRBJ2-1 gives the full variable domain: EAGVVQSPRYKIIEKKQPVAFWCNPISGHNTLYWYLQNLGQGPELLIRYENEEAVDDSQLPKDRFSAERLKGVDSTLKIQPAELGDSAVYLCASSPRGGWGGSRGNEQFFGPGTRLTVL.

The chain uses TRBV6-1 and TRBJ1-3, with D unclear. V was shortened by 3 bases and J by 1 base, with 10 bases between the two germline ends. CDR3 length: 15 residues. Germline values: CDR1 MNHNS, CDR2 SASEGT. CDR3 loop: CASSELRGSGNTIYF. As DNA, the CDR3 is TGTGCCAGCAGTGAGCTCCGGGGATCTGGAAACACCATATATTTT.

V and J are TRBV5-5 and TRBJ2-1, with 8 bases identical to TRBD2. The CDR3 length is 16 residues. Germline CDR1 SGHKS, CDR2 YYEKEE (reference sequence). The V segment lost 0 bases and the J segment 2 bases; nucleotides outside the gene matches: 4. The CDR3 loop reads CASSLGPAGAYNEQFF. The CDR3 nucleotides are TGTGCCAGCAGCTTGGGACCAGCGGGGGCCTACAATGAGCAGTTCTTC.

The rearrangement uses TRBV5-1 and TRBJ2-1, with a tentative D call TRBD2 (5 bases). Germline CDR1 is SGHRS and CDR2 is YFSETQ. The CDR3 runs to 14 residues. V was pared by 0 bases and J by 4 bases, with 8 bases between. CDR3 sequence: CASSLGPGYNEQFF. The CDR3 region has the DNA TGCGCCAGCAGCTTGGGTCCGGGGTACAATGAGCAGTTCTTC.

This chain links TRBV7-2 with TRBJ2-3; D is unclear. Trimming pared 3 bases from V and 2 bases from J, leaving 6 bases between. CDR1 and CDR2 (germline): SGHTA, FQGNSA. CDR3 length equals 13 residues. Written as DNA, the CDR3 is TGTGCCAGCAGCTTTGAACTCACAGATACGCAGTATTTT. This gives the protein CASSFELTDTQYF.

The chain has TRBV6-7 and TRBJ2-7; unclear D gene. TRBV6-7 is filed as an ORF, its function uncertain. CDR3 size: 12 residues. Trimming cost V 0 bases and J 3 bases, with 3 bases left between them. Here the CDR3 reads CASSYSLYEQYF. The CDR3 bases are TGTGCCAGCAGTTACTCCCTCTACGAGCAGTACTTC.

CDR3 region: CASDRGGDSNQPQHF. As DNA, the CDR3 is TGTGCCAGCGACAGGGGAGGTGATAGCAATCAGCCCCAGCATTTT. The chain combines TRBV2 with TRBJ1-5; 8 bases map to TRBD1. J was trimmed by 0 bases and V by 8 bases; bases with no gene match: 6. The CDR3 has 15 residues. Germline V lookup: CDR1 SNHLY, CDR2 FYNNEI.

V is TRBV28 and J is TRBJ2-7; 13 bases are a match to TRBD2. The V and J ends lost 6 bases and 10 bases, in that order; junction bases with no gene match: 6. Germline V lookup: CDR1 MDHEN, CDR2 SYDVKM. The CDR3 is made up of 13 amino acids. The CDR3 region is CASRKLAGGLQYF. The CDR3 nucleotides are TGTGCCAGCAGGAAACTAGCGGGAGGGCTTCAGTACTTC.

This clone was observed once. The V and J genes are TRBV27 and TRBJ1-6; D is ambiguous. Trimming removed 1 base from V and 0 bases from J, with 7 bases in between. The CDR3 is 16 amino acids. Looked up from germline, CDR1 is MNHEY and CDR2 is SMNVEV (reference sequence). CDR3 sequence (DNA): TGTGCCAGCAGTTTATTCTCGAGCTCCTATAATTCACCCCTCCACTTT. Translating gives CASSLFSSSYNSPLHF.

The rearrangement links TRBV19 to TRBJ1-4, with 7 positions matching TRBD1. The CDR3 length is 16 residues. The V segment lost 5 bases and the J segment 9 bases; nucleotides outside the gene matches: 15. Germline lookup yields CDR1 LNHDA and CDR2 SQIVND (reference sequence). The CDR3 DNA is TGTGCCAGTAGTGTTCCGGGACAGATAAGAATGAAAAAACTGTTTTTT. This encodes CASSVPGQIRMKKLFF.

This clone was detected only once. The chain links TRBV3-1 (or the pseudogene TRBV3-2) to TRBJ1-1, with TRBD1 matching 11 bases. V was clipped by 7 bases and J by 1 base; unmatched bases: 5. CDR1 and CDR2 (germline): LGHDT, YNNKEL (reference sequence). There are 15 residues in the CDR3. The CDR3 DNA reads as TGTGCCAGCACCACAGGACAGGGGGCGAACACTGAAGCTTTCTTT. It is translated as CASTTGQGANTEAFF.

This chain connects TRBV28 to TRBJ2-7; weak D call: TRBD2 (6 bases). Trimming removed 8 bases from V and 3 bases from J, with 20 bases in between. Germline CDR1 MDHEN, CDR2 SYDVKM. The CDR3 consists of 15 residues. The CDR3 DNA reads TGTGCCAGCTCACTTCGGAGGGGACTGAGCTACGAGCAGTACTTC. It yields the protein CASSLRRGLSYEQYF.

This clone is a singleton in its sample. The V call is TRBV27, the J call TRBJ1-5; 8 bases are a match to TRBD1. Germline V gene data show CDR1 as MNHEY and CDR2 as SMNVEV (reference sequence). The CDR3 consists of 15 residues. With V trimmed by 5 bases and J by 4 bases, 7 bases remained unmatched. CDR3 sequence: CASSPTTGENQPQHF. The CDR3 DNA is TGTGCCAGCAGTCCTACGACAGGGGAGAATCAGCCCCAGCATTTT.

This clone turned up a few times. The V call is TRBV10-3, the J call TRBJ2-5, with 14 bases fitting TRBD2. Germline CDR1 is ENHRY and CDR2 is SYGVKD. The V gene end was trimmed by 10 bases and the J gene end by 2 bases; junction bases not matched to a gene: 3. The CDR3 covers 14 residues. CDR3 nucleotide sequence: TGTGCCACCCGGACTAGCGGGGGGCAAGAGACCCAGTACTTC. As protein: CATRTSGGQETQYF.